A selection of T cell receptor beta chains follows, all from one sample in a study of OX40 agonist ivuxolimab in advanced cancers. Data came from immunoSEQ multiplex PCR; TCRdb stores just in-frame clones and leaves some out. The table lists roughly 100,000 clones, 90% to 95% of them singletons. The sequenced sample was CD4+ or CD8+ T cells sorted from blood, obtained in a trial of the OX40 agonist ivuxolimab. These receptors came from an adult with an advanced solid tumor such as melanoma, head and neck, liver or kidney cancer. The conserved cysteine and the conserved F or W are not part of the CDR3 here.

CDR3 protein: ASSQEGGGGASYT; J gene: TRBJ1-2; V gene: TRBV4-3; CDR3 length: 13
CDR3 protein: ASSLAPLAGAYEQY; J gene: TRBJ2-7; V gene: TRBV7-2; CDR3 length: 14
CDR3 protein: ASSESGRNYGYT; J gene: TRBJ1-2; V gene: TRBV10-2; CDR3 length: 12
CDR3 protein: ASSQDLSGNTGELF; J gene: TRBJ2-2; V gene: TRBV4-2; CDR3 length: 14
CDR3 protein: ASSYRDYEQY; J gene: TRBJ2-7; V gene: TRBV6-5; CDR3 length: 10
CDR3 protein: ASSPLTGYGNTIY; J gene: TRBJ1-3; V gene: TRBV4-2; CDR3 length: 13
CDR3 protein: ASTLGPGQGGSEGHTEQY; J gene: TRBJ2-7; V gene: TRBV27; CDR3 length: 18
CDR3 protein: ASSERTFSGANVLT; J gene: TRBJ2-6; V gene: TRBV2; CDR3 length: 14
CDR3 protein: ASSFVAGLGDTQY; J gene: TRBJ2-3; V gene: TRBV19; CDR3 length: 13
CDR3 protein: ASSPSPPVNYGYT; J gene: TRBJ1-2; V gene: TRBV18; CDR3 length: 13
CDR3 protein: ASSAQGGTEAF; J gene: TRBJ1-1; V gene: TRBV19; CDR3 length: 11
CDR3 protein: ASGLVPLLRNEQF; J gene: TRBJ2-1; V gene: TRBV12-5; CDR3 length: 13
CDR3 protein: ASSYEEMAQY; J gene: TRBJ2-5; V gene: TRBV6-5; CDR3 length: 10
CDR3 protein: SVGYVGSYNEQF; J gene: TRBJ2-1; V gene: TRBV29-1; CDR3 length: 12
CDR3 protein: ASRNYPGTSVENEQF; J gene: TRBJ2-1; V gene: TRBV2; CDR3 length: 15
CDR3 protein: ASSLRRAGANVLT; J gene: TRBJ2-6; V gene: TRBV7-2; CDR3 length: 13
CDR3 protein: ASKYYNEKLF; J gene: TRBJ1-4; V gene: TRBV2; CDR3 length: 10
CDR3 protein: ASSQDILAGTLGELF; J gene: TRBJ2-2; V gene: TRBV4-3; CDR3 length: 15
CDR3 protein: ALRGTGNSEQY; J gene: TRBJ2-7; V gene: TRBV30; CDR3 length: 11
CDR3 protein: ASSHRGQMNTEAF; J gene: TRBJ1-1; V gene: TRBV18; CDR3 length: 13
CDR3 protein: ASSLEPGLSSYEQY; J gene: TRBJ2-7; V gene: TRBV5-4; CDR3 length: 14
CDR3 protein: ASSLAGNFEKLF; J gene: TRBJ1-4; V gene: TRBV7-2; CDR3 length: 12
CDR3 protein: ASSPPGNTGELF; J gene: TRBJ2-2; V gene: TRBV7-3; CDR3 length: 12
CDR3 protein: ASSLLGQENQPQH; J gene: TRBJ1-5; V gene: TRBV6-6; CDR3 length: 13
CDR3 protein: ASSENRWNTQY; J gene: TRBJ2-3; V gene: TRBV6-1; CDR3 length: 11
CDR3 protein: ASSSLAGGPGEQY; J gene: TRBJ2-7; V gene: TRBV5-1; CDR3 length: 13
CDR3 protein: ASSLVSNSNQPQH; J gene: TRBJ1-5; V gene: TRBV7-8; CDR3 length: 13
CDR3 protein: ASSSLGGPAQETQY; J gene: TRBJ2-5; V gene: TRBV5-6; CDR3 length: 14
CDR3 protein: ASSQASGLSQPQH; J gene: TRBJ1-5; V gene: TRBV4-1; CDR3 length: 13
CDR3 protein: ASSVGQPNTEAF; J gene: TRBJ1-1; V gene: TRBV9; CDR3 length: 12
CDR3 protein: ASSEGETQY; J gene: TRBJ2-5; V gene: TRBV2; CDR3 length: 9
CDR3 protein: ASSIDRQGRNQPQH; J gene: TRBJ1-5; V gene: TRBV19; CDR3 length: 14
CDR3 protein: ASSSEGGPTGELF; J gene: TRBJ2-2; V gene: TRBV5-1; CDR3 length: 13
CDR3 protein: ASSLGNSGNTIY; J gene: TRBJ1-3; V gene: TRBV7-2; CDR3 length: 12
CDR3 protein: ASSPGSGPGQAGYT; J gene: TRBJ1-2; V gene: TRBV18; CDR3 length: 14